Following are 6 T cell receptor beta chains from one sample sequenced in a study of T cell changes during pregnancy in multiple sclerosis. Libraries were prepared by immunoSEQ multiplex PCR; TCRdb keeps only in-frame clonotypes and omits some of them. In the table there are about 97,000 clones, about nine tenths of which are singletons. The input for sequencing was peripheral blood, taken in the second trimester of pregnancy. The receptors were sampled from a female donor in good health, enrolled as a control in a pregnancy study.

The rearrangement uses TRBV28 and TRBJ1-1, with 7 bases identical to TRBD1. Trimming cost V 7 bases and J 2 bases; bases outside gene matches: 7. Germline CDR1 is MDHEN and CDR2 is SYDVKM. This CDR3 is 14 amino acids long. The CDR3 is CASTLYRGNTEAFF. CDR3 coding DNA: TGTGCCAGCACCCTCTACAGGGGTAACACTGAAGCTTTCTTT.

The rearrangement links TRBV6-5 to TRBJ2-7; perhaps TRBD2 as D (5 bases). Germline-derived CDR1 and CDR2 are MNHEY and SVGAGI. The germline V and J ends were trimmed by 5 bases and 4 bases, with 15 bases remaining between them. The CDR3 is made up of 14 amino acids. Here the CDR3 DNA reads TGTGCCAGCAGTCTCCAAACGGGATTTTACGAGCAGTACTTC. It specifies CASSLQTGFYEQYF.

The chain couples TRBV5-6 to TRBJ1-2; possible D gene TRBD1, 5 bases. The CDR3 has 12 amino acids. CDR1 and CDR2 (germline): SGHDT, YYEEEE. V lost 3 bases and J 14 bases, leaving 17 bases between the germline ends. DNA of the CDR3: TGTGCCAGCAGCTGGACGGTAGAGGGACTAACCTTC. Protein product: CASSWTVEGLTF.

V and J are TRBV9 and TRBJ1-1, with D possibly matching TRBD1 (5 bases). CDR3 length equals 13 residues. CDR1 is SGDLS, CDR2 YYNGEE, per germline. V was trimmed by 3 bases and J by 0 bases, leaving 6 bases between them. For the CDR3, the DNA is TGTGCCAGCAGCGCACAGGTGAACACTGAAGCTTTCTTT. It specifies CASSAQVNTEAFF.

The rearrangement joins TRBV7-8 to TRBJ1-2; 7 nucleotides line up with TRBD1. The CDR3 totals 15 residues. The germline V gene encodes CDR1 SGHVS and CDR2 FQNEAQ. With 1 base clipped from V and 3 bases from J, the junction kept 5 bases outside the gene matches. Written as DNA, the CDR3 is TGTGCCAGCAGCTTAGAAGGGGGCGCAGACTATGGCTACACCTTC. Its translation: CASSLEGGADYGYTF.

The chain combines TRBV5-6 with TRBJ1-6; TRBD1 is a possible D gene (5 bases). This CDR3 contains 16 residues. Between the trimmed V and J ends, which lost 0 bases and 7 bases, there was a span of 14 bases. Germline-derived CDR1 and CDR2 are SGHDT and YYEEEE. The CDR3 is CASSLVAGKGNSPLHF. CDR3 DNA sequence: TGTGCCAGCAGCTTGGTGGCGGGGAAGGGGAATTCACCCCTCCACTTT. Supplemented by reference TRBV5-6 and TRBJ1-6, the full variable domain reads DAGVTQSPTHLIKTRGQQVTLRCSPKSGHDTVSWYQQALGQGPQFIFQYYEEEERQRGNFPDRFSGHQFPNYSSELNVNALLLGDSALYLCASSLVAGKGNSPLHFGNGTRLTVT.